This T cell receptor beta chain was sequenced for a study of cytomegalovirus exposure and HLA in healthy donors. Trimming took 6 bases from V and 5 from J; bases not matched to a gene: 4. The germline gives CDR1 MNHNS, CDR2 SASEGT. The CDR3 sequence is 15 residues long. This clone was observed a single time. Vbeta (60) and Jbeta (13) primers were used in the PCR. Sequencing was performed with immunoSEQ multiplex PCR; in TCRdb, only in-frame clones are kept and a portion is missing. The sample lists under 200,000 clones; approximately 84% were seen once. The V call is TRBV6-1, the J call TRBJ2-5; 15 positions agree with TRBD2. The sequence came from a man in his thirties or forties in good health and CMV-seronegative. Sequenced material: PBMCs. CDR3 nucleotide sequence: TGTGCCAGCAGCCCCGGGACTAGCGGGGGGGAGACCCAGTACTTC. This gives the protein CASSPGTSGGETQYF.